This T cell receptor (beta chain) was recovered during a study of beta chain bispecific antibodies for T cell cancers. One entry per CDR3 protein results from TCRdb running MiXCR on the 5' RACE reads. The sample includes about 20,000 distinct CDR3 sequences, around 2.4% of them seen just once. T cells were expanded from blood mononuclear cells for 3 to 4 days with anti-CD3 OKT3 or CD3/CD28 beads. This clonotype was detected many times. Its antigen is as yet unknown. The study, taken as a whole, reports: An anti-TRBV5-5 antibody cross-reacts with the highly similar TRBV5-6. Normal T cells contributed less of the targeted TRBV signal than the leukemia cells did.

CDR3 length: 11 residues. CDR1 and CDR2 from the germline V gene are SGHAT and FQNNGV. Trimming shortened V by 5 bases and J by 6 bases, and 6 bases separated the two germline ends. The chain joins TRBV11-2 to TRBJ2-3, with unresolved D. The clonotype originates from a human donor in good health. Some clones in this sample may be carry-over from other donors' samples. The sample comprised healthy donor T cells cultured with leukemia cells. CDR3 coding DNA: TGTGCCAGCAGCCCTTCCGATACGCAGTATTTT. Translated: CASSPSDTQYF.